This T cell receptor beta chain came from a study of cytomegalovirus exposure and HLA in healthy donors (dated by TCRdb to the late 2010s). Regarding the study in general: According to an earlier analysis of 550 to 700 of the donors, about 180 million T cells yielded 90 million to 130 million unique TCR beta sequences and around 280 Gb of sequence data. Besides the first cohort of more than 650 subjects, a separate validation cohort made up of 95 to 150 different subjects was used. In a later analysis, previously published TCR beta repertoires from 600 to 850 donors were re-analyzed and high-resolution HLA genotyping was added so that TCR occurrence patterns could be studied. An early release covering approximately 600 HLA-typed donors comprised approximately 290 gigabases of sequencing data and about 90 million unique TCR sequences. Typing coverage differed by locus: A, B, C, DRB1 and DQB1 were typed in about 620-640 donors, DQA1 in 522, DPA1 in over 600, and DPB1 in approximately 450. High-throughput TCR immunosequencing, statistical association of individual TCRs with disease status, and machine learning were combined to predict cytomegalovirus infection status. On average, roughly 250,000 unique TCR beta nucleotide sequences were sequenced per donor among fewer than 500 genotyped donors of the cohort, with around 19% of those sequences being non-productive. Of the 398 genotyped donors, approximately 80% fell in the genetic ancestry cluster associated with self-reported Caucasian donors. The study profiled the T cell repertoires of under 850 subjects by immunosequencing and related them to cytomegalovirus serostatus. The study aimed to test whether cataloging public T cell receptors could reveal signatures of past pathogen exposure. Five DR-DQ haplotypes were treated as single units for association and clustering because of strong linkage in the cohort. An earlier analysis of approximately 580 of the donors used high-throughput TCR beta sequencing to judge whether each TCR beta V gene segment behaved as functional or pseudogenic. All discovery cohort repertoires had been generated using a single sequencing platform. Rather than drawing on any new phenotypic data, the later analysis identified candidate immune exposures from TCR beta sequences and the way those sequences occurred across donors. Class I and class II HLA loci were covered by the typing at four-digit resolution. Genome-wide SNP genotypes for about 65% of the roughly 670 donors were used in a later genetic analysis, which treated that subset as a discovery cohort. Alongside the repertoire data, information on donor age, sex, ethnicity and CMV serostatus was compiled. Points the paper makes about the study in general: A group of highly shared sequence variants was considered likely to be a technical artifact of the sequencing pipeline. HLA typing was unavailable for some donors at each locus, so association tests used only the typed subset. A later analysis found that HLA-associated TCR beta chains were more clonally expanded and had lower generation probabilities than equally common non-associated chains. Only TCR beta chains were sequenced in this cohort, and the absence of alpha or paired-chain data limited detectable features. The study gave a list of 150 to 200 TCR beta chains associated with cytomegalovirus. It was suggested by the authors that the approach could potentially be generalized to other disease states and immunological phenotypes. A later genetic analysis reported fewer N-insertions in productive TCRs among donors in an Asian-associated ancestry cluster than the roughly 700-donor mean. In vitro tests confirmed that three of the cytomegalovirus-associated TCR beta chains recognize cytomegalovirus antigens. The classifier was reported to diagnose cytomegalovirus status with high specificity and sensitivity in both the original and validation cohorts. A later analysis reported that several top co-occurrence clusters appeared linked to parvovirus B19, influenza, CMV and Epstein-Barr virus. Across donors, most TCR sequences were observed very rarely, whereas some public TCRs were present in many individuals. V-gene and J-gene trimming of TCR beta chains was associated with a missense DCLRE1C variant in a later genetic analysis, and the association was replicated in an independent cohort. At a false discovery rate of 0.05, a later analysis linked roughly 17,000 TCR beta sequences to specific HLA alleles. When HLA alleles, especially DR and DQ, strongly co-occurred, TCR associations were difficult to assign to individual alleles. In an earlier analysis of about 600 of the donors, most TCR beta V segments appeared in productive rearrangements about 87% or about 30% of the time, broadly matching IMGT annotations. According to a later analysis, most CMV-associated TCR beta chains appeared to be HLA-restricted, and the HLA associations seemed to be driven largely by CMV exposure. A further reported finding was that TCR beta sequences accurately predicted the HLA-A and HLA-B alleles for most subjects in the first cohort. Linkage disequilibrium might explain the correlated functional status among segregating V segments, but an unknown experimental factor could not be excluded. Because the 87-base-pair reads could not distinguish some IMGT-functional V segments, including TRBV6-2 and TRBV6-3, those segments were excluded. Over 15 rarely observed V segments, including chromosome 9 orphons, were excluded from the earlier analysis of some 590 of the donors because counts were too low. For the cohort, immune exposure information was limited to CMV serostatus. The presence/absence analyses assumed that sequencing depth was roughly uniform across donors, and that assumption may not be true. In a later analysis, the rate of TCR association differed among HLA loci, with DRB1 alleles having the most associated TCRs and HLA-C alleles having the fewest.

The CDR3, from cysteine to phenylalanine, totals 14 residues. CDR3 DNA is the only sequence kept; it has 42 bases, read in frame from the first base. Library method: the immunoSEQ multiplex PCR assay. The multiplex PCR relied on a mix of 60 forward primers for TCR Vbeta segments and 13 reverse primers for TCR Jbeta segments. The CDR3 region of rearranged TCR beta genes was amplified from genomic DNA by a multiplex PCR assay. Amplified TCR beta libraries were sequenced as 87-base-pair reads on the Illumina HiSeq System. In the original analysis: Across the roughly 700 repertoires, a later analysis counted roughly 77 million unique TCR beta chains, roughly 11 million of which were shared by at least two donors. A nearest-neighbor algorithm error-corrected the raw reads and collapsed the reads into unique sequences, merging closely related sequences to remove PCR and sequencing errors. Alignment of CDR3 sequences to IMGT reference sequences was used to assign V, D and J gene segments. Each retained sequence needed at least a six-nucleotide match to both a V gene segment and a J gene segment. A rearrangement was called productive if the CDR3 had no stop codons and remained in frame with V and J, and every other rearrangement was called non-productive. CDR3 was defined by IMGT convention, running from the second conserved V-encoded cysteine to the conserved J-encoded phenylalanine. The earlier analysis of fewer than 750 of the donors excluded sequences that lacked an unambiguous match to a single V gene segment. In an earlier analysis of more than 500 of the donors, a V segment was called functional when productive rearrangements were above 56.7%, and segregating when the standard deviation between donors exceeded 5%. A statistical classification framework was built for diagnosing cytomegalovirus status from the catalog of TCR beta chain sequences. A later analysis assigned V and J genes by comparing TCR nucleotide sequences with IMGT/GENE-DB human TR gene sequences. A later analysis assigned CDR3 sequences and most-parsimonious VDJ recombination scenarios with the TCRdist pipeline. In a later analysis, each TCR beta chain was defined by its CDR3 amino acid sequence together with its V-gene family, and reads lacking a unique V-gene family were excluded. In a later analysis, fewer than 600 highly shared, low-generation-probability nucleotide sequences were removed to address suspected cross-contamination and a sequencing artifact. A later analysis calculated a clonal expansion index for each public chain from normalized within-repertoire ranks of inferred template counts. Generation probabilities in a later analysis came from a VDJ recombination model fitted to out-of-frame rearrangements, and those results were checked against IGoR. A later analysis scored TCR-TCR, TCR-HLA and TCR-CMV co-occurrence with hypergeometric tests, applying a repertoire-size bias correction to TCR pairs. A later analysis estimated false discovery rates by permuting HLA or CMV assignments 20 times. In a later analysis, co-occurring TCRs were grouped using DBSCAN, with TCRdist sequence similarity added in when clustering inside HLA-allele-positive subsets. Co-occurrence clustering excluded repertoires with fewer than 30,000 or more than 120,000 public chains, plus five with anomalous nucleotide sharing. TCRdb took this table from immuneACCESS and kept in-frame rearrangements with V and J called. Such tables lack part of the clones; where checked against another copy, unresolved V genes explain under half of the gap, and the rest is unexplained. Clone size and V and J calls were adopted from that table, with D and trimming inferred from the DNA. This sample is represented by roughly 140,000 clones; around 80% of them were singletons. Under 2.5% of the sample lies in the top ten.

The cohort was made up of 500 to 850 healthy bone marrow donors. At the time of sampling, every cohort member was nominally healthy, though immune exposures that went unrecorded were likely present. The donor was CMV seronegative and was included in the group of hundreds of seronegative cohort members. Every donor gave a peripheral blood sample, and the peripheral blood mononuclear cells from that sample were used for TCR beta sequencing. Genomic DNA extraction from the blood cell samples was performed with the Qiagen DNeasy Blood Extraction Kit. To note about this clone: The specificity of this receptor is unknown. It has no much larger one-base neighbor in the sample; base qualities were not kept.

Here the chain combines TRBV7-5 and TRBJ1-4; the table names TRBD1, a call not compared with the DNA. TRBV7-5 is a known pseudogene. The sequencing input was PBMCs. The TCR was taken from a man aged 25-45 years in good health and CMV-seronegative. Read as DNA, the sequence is TGTGCCAGAAGCCGGGACAGGGCTGGTGAAAAACTGTTTTTT. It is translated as CARSRDRAGEKLFF.